This passage covers 22 T cell receptor beta chains from one sample sequenced in a study of CD8 T cells in Susac syndrome. Random hexamers were used to reverse transcribe an amount of about 0.45 to 1 ug RNA. From the immunoSEQ multiplex PCR reads, TCRdb called clonotypes with MiXCR, one entry per CDR3 protein. The sample contains 400,000 or so distinct CDR3 sequences, more than 70% of which appear only once. Source material: CD8+ T cells from PBMCs. The receptors derive from a human donor with multiple sclerosis.

Only a few counts were recorded for this clonotype. The chain uses TRBV2 and TRBJ2-5; 7 bases align to TRBD1. The CDR3 loop spans 13 amino acids. Germline trimming cut 8 bases from V and 5 bases from J; bases unmatched to any gene: 8. Germline V gives CDR1 SNHLY, CDR2 FYNNEI. The CDR3: CASVGQNLETQYF. The CDR3 DNA sequence: TGTGCCAGCGTGGGACAGAACCTGGAGACCCAGTACTTC.

The chain uses TRBV25-1 and TRBJ1-2, with D possibly TRBD1 on 6 matching bases. V lost 1 base and J lost 10, with 25 bases in between. The germline V gene has CDR1 MGHDK and CDR2 SYGVNS. CDR3 length: 17 amino acids. The CDR3: CASSEWEEGGDRLNYTF. As DNA, the CDR3 is TGTGCCAGCAGTGAATGGGAAGAAGGGGGGGATCGGCTCAACTACACCTTC.

V and J are TRBV4-1 and TRBJ2-1, with 8 bases identical to TRBD1. V lost 3 bases to trimming and J lost 4 bases; unmatched junction nucleotides: 11. Germline-derived CDR1 and CDR2 are MGHRA and YSYEKL. This CDR3 region has 17 residues. CDR3 in DNA: TGCGCCAGCAGCCAGTACCCCGGGACAGGTATTTACAATGAGCAGTTCTTC. Translating gives CASSQYPGTGIYNEQFF.

In its sample, this clonotype was seen once. The gene calls are TRBV7-8 and TRBJ2-7; D may match TRBD1 or TRBD2 (5 bases each). Looked up from germline, CDR1 is SGHVS and CDR2 is FQNEAQ. The CDR3 length is 14 residues. V lost 5 bases and J 0 bases, leaving 11 bases between the germline ends. CDR3 amino acids: CASSRGRSSYEQYF. The CDR3 nucleotides are TGTGCCAGCAGCCGGGGACGGAGCTCCTACGAGCAGTACTTC. Full variable domain (outside the CDR3, taken from reference TRBV7-8 and TRBJ2-7): GAGVSQSPRYKVAKRGQDVALRCDPISGHVSLFWYQQALGQGPEFLTYFQNEAQLDKSGLPSDRFFAERPEGSVSTLKIQRTQQEDSAVYLCASSRGRSSYEQYFGPGTRLTVT.

V is TRBV11-2 and J is TRBJ1-1; 8 bases are shared with TRBD1. CDR1 is SGHAT, CDR2 FQNNGV, per germline. V dropped 5 bases and J dropped 4; count of bases not matched to a gene: 15. The CDR3 spans 17 residues. CDR3 amino acids: CASSAWDRTLSSTEAFF. Here the CDR3 DNA reads TGTGCCAGCAGCGCCTGGGACAGGACCCTGTCCTCCACTGAAGCTTTCTTT. Drawing the rest from reference TRBV11-2 and TRBJ1-1, the complete variable domain is EAGVAQSPRYKIIEKRQSVAFWCNPISGHATLYWYQQILGQGPKLLIQFQNNGVVDDSQLPKDRFSAERLKGVDSTLKIQPAKLEDSAVYLCASSAWDRTLSSTEAFFGQGTRLTVV.

This chain joins TRBV10-3 and TRBJ2-1; 8 bases agree with TRBD2. Germline CDR1 reads ENHRY; CDR2 reads SYGVKD. Germline trimming cut 3 bases from V and 5 bases from J; bases unmatched to any gene: 3. The CDR3 runs 14 residues. The CDR3 sequence: CAISEAGADNEQFF. As DNA, the CDR3 is TGTGCCATCAGTGAAGCGGGAGCGGACAATGAGCAGTTCTTC.

This chain joins TRBV6-5 and TRBJ2-2; 8 bases align to TRBD1. Per germline, CDR1 MNHEY and CDR2 SVGAGI. There are 18 residues in the CDR3. J gave up 3 bases and V 1 base, and 10 bases lay outside the gene matches. The CDR3 here is CASSYLGPGQGDTGELFF. For the CDR3, the DNA is TGTGCCAGCAGTTACTTAGGACCCGGACAGGGAGACACCGGGGAGCTGTTTTTT.

The chain has TRBV30 and TRBJ1-4; D is undetermined. With 2 bases removed from V and 6 bases from J, the gap between germline ends came to 13 bases. This CDR3 is built from 14 residues. CDR1 and CDR2 from the germline V gene are GTSNPN and SVGIG (reference sequence). The DNA for the CDR3 is TGTGCCTGGAGTTCCCCGCCTTCAGATGAAAAACTGTTTTTT. It specifies CAWSSPPSDEKLFF.

The chain has TRBV27 and TRBJ2-7; TRBD1 matches 8 bases. The germline V gene encodes CDR1 MNHEY and CDR2 SMNVEV (reference sequence). The ends lost 7 bases at V and 3 bases at J; junction bases unmatched: 5. This CDR3 comprises 13 residues. This chain's CDR3 is CASKSGTGYEQYF. The CDR3 bases are TGTGCCAGCAAATCCGGGACAGGCTACGAGCAGTACTTC.

This clonotype showed up just a few times. The CDR3 DNA reads as TGTGCCAGCAGTATAACCGGGACAGGATCTTACGAGCAGTACTTC. Translation: CASSITGTGSYEQYF. This chain joins TRBV28 and TRBJ2-7, with TRBD1 matching over 8 bases. The V and J ends lost 5 bases and 4 bases, in that order; junction bases with no gene match: 10. Germline V gene lookup returns CDR1 MDHEN and CDR2 SYDVKM. The CDR3 has 15 amino acids. The variable domain in full, completed from reference TRBV28 and TRBJ2-7, reads DVKVTQSSRYLVKRTGEKVFLECVQDMDHENMFWYRQDPGLGLRLIYFSYDVKMKEKGDIPEGYSVSREKKERFSLILESASTNQTSMYLCASSITGTGSYEQYFGPGTRLTVT.

V gene TRBV11-2 combines with J gene TRBJ1-2, with D unresolved. The CDR3 consists of 14 residues. With 2 bases removed from V and 3 bases from J, the gap between germline ends came to 10 bases. Per the germline V gene, CDR1 is SGHAT and CDR2 is FQNNGV. CDR3 sequence reads: CASSLTRQYYGYTF. The CDR3, as DNA: TGTGCCAGCAGCTTAACTCGACAATACTATGGCTACACCTTC.

The chain couples TRBV13 to TRBJ2-1; D is perhaps TRBD2 (5 bases). The germline V gene has CDR1 PRHDT and CDR2 FYEKMQ (reference sequence). V was cut by 3 bases and J by 5 bases, with 20 bases left in between. This CDR3 has 17 amino acids. CDR3 sequence reads: CASSLGALSMPNNEQFF. CDR3 nucleotides: TGTGCCAGCAGCTTGGGAGCACTTAGTATGCCCAACAATGAGCAGTTCTTC.

The chain couples TRBV4-1 to TRBJ2-3, with 7 bases lining up with TRBD2. This CDR3 comprises 16 residues. The V and J ends lost 0 bases and 2 bases, in that order; junction bases with no gene match: 5. The germline gives CDR1 MGHRA, CDR2 YSYEKL. The CDR3 bases are TGCGCCAGCAGCCAAGATCCTAGCGGCTACACAGATACGCAGTATTTT. Its protein product is CASSQDPSGYTDTQYF.

The chain recombines TRBV13 with TRBJ1-6; TRBD1 might be the D (5 bases). There are 16 residues in the CDR3. Germline loops: CDR1 PRHDT, CDR2 FYEKMQ (reference sequence). V lost 6 bases and J lost 2, with 14 bases in between. The chain's CDR3 is CASSPPRETYNSPLHF. The CDR3 DNA reads TGTGCCAGCAGTCCACCCAGGGAAACCTATAATTCACCCCTCCACTTT. Looking up the rest from reference TRBV13 and TRBJ1-6 gives the full variable domain: AAGVIQSPRHLIKEKRETATLKCYPIPRHDTVYWYQQGPGQDPQFLISFYEKMQSDKGSIPDRFSAQQFSDYHSELNMSSLELGDSALYFCASSPPRETYNSPLHFGNGTRLTVT.

This rearrangement joins TRBV6-6 to TRBJ1-2, with D unclear. CDR3 length: 15 residues. The V and J ends lost 2 bases and 0 bases respectively, with 10 bases between them. From germline, CDR1 is MNHNY and CDR2 SVGAGI (reference sequence). In DNA form, the CDR3 reads TGTGCCAGCAGTTACCTAGAGAAGTCTAACTATGGCTACACCTTC. The encoded protein is CASSYLEKSNYGYTF.

This clonotype was seen a handful of times. V usage is TRBV6-1 and J usage is TRBJ2-5; 7 bases fit TRBD1. The CDR3 sequence is 14 residues long. Germline CDR1 MNHNS, CDR2 SASEGT. After removal of 6 bases from V and 5 bases from J, the junction contained 9 bases not matched to a gene. CDR3 bases: TGTGCCAGCAGGTCTATCGGGACAGTGGAGACCCAGTACTTC. Translating it yields CASRSIGTVETQYF.

V and J are TRBV11-2 and TRBJ2-7; TRBD2 matches 8 bases. Germline CDR1 and CDR2: SGHAT and FQNNGV. V shed 3 bases and J 4 bases; nucleotides not matched to a gene: 8. The CDR3 is 15 amino acids. In nucleotides, the CDR3 is TGTGCCAGCAGCTTCGGGGGGGGCAACCAGTACGAGCAGTACTTC. Translated: CASSFGGGNQYEQYF. The entire variable domain, with the rest obtained from reference TRBV11-2 and TRBJ2-7, is as follows: EAGVAQSPRYKIIEKRQSVAFWCNPISGHATLYWYQQILGQGPKLLIQFQNNGVVDDSQLPKDRFSAERLKGVDSTLKIQPAKLEDSAVYLCASSFGGGNQYEQYFGPGTRLTVT.

The J gene is TRBJ1-5, the V gene TRBV25-1; TRBD1 agrees at 10 bases. V lost 2 bases, J lost 3 bases, and 4 bases stayed unmatched. The germline gives CDR1 MGHDK, CDR2 SYGVNS. The CDR3 extends over 16 amino acids. CDR3 residues: CASSEPGTGVNQPQHF. The CDR3 coding sequence is TGTGCCAGCAGTGAACCTGGGACAGGGGTCAATCAGCCCCAGCATTTT.

This chain joins TRBV27 and TRBJ2-2, with D possibly being TRBD1 (6 bases). Germline V lookup: CDR1 MNHEY, CDR2 SMNVEV (reference sequence). The ends were cut back, 0 bases at V and 3 bases at J, with 11 bases in the middle. The length of the CDR3 is 16 residues. The CDR3 loop is CASSLSAGAYTGELFF. CDR3 bases: TGTGCCAGCAGTTTATCGGCAGGGGCCTACACCGGGGAGCTGTTTTTT.

The chain carries TRBV7-9 and TRBJ2-1; TRBD2 agrees at 7 bases. Trimming removed 4 bases from V and 3 bases from J; junction bases left unmatched: 9. The CDR3 has 16 residues. CDR1 is SEHNR, CDR2 FQNEAQ, per germline (reference sequence). Here the CDR3 reads CASSSSGTIHYNEQFF. The CDR3 DNA reads TGTGCCAGCAGCTCCTCCGGGACTATCCACTACAATGAGCAGTTCTTC.

The genes are TRBV7-9 and TRBJ2-1; 7 bases line up with TRBD2. Per the germline V gene, CDR1 is SEHNR and CDR2 is FQNEAQ (reference sequence). J was trimmed by 5 bases and V by 8 bases; bases with no gene match: 3. The CDR3 runs 12 residues. This CDR3 reads CASGGDHNEQFF. The CDR3 DNA follows: TGTGCCAGCGGGGGGGACCACAATGAGCAGTTCTTC.

This chain connects TRBV11-2 to TRBJ2-7, with TRBD2 identical over 14 bases. The V gene's germline CDR1 is SGHAT and CDR2 FQNNGV. The CDR3 has 19 residues. After removal of 4 bases from V and 3 bases from J, the junction contained 14 bases not matched to a gene. CDR3 sequence: CASSSPQGTSGGLNYEQYF. CDR3 bases: TGTGCCAGCAGCTCCCCCCAGGGGACTAGCGGGGGCCTAAACTACGAGCAGTACTTC.